These T cell receptor beta chains were read from a single sample in a study of blood T cell repertoires in COVID-19. This table comes from immunoSEQ multiplex PCR, and its TCRdb copy is limited to in-frame clones, with some not included. The sample contains just over 300,000 clones, over 75% of which appear only once. Sequencing was carried out using PBMCs or T cells enriched from blood (not recorded which). Receptors originate from a man aged 25 to 45 who had recovered from COVID-19. Each CDR3 is given with its conserved first and last residue. The D gene is left open where the match is weak. Size values are once, few and many counts, or a class for expanded clones, and some rows have none.

CDR3,DNA,D,V,size,J
CASSLFVSDTEAFF,TGTGCCAGCAGCTTGTTTGTTTCAGACACTGAAGCTTTCTTT,-,TRBV5-5,-,TRBJ1-1
CASSLWGANEKLFF,TGTGCCAGCAGCTTATGGGGGGCTAATGAAAAACTGTTTTTT,-,TRBV13,once,TRBJ1-4
CASSLKNHGQGNVKRWYGGELFF,TGTGCCAGCAGTTTAAAGAACCACGGGCAGGGGAACGTAAAACGGTGGTACGGCGGGGAGCTGTTTTTT,-,TRBV27,-,TRBJ2-2
CATSRVLLSGSYNSPLHF,TGTGCCACCAGCAGAGTTCTCTTGTCCGGGAGCTATAATTCACCCCTCCACTTT,-,TRBV15,-,TRBJ1-6
CAWGYRVIEAFF,TGTGCCTGGGGGTACAGGGTCATTGAAGCTTTCTTT,-,TRBV30,-,TRBJ1-1
CASSPEFGTSFQETQYF,TGTGCCAGTAGTCCCGAGTTTGGGACTAGTTTCCAAGAGACCCAGTACTTC,TRBD2,TRBV19,once,TRBJ2-5
CASSQEGQGINEKLFF,TGCGCCAGCAGCCAAGAGGGGCAGGGCATTAATGAAAAACTGTTTTTT,-,TRBV4-1,-,TRBJ1-4
CASSQTRGDTQYF,TGTGCCAGCAGCCAGACTAGGGGAGATACGCAGTATTTT,-,TRBV5-4,-,TRBJ2-3
CASSLSVGTGGTEAFF,TGCGCCAGCAGCTTGAGCGTCGGGACAGGGGGCACTGAAGCTTTCTTT,TRBD1,TRBV5-1,few,TRBJ1-1
CASTTDYSNQPQHF,TGTGCCAGTACCACAGACTATAGCAATCAGCCCCAGCATTTT,-,TRBV19,-,TRBJ1-5
CASSPPGQGLRTEAFF,TGTGCCAGCTCTCCACCGGGACAGGGCTTAAGGACTGAAGCTTTCTTT,TRBD1,TRBV18,once,TRBJ1-1
CAWSPEGQGNTEAFF,TGTGCCTGGAGTCCTGAGGGACAGGGAAACACTGAAGCTTTCTTT,TRBD1,TRBV30,-,TRBJ1-1
CASSQDPPPIVNTEAFF,TGCGCCAGCAGCCAAGACCCCCCTCCAATAGTGAACACTGAAGCTTTCTTT,-,TRBV4-3,-,TRBJ1-1
CASSLVVVGGHADTQYF,TGTGCCAGCAGCTTGGTTGTCGTGGGGGGGCACGCAGATACGCAGTATTTT,-,TRBV5-5,-,TRBJ2-3
CASSMQVGDEQFF,TGTGCCAGCAGTATGCAGGTCGGCGATGAGCAGTTCTTC,-,TRBV12-3/TRBV12-4,-,TRBJ2-1
CASSLTRDGYTF,TGTGCCAGTAGTTTAACCAGGGATGGCTACACCTTC,-,TRBV19,-,TRBJ1-2